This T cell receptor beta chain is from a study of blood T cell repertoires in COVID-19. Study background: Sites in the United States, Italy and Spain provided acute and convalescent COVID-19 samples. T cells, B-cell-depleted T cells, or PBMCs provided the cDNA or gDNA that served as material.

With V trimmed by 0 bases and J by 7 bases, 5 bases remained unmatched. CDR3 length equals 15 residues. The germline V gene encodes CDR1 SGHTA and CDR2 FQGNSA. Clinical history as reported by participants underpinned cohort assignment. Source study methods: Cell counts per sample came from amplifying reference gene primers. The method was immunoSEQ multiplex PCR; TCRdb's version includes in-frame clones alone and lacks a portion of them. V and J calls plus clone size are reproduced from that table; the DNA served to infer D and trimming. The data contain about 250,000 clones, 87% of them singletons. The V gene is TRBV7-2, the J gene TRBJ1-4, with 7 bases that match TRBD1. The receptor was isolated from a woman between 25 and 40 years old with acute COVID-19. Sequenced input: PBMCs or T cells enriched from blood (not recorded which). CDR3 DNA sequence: TGTGCCAGCAGCTTAGCTAGCAGGGGGGTTGAAAAACTGTTTTTT. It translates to CASSLASRGVEKLFF.